Listed below are T cell receptor beta chains from one sample, sequenced in a study of cytomegalovirus exposure and HLA in healthy donors. Clones were sequenced by immunoSEQ multiplex PCR, and TCRdb holds only the in-frame ones, with some missing. The sample holds around 120,000 clones, 60% to 80% seen once. Sequencing was performed on PBMCs. These receptors all stem from a man over 45 in good health and CMV-seropositive. The CDR3 runs from the conserved cysteine through the conserved F or W. A D gene is named only where the DNA matches it firmly. Clone size is not always given. Where it is, it says once, few, many or a class for expanded clones.

v_call	d_call	cdr3_length	clone_size	j_call	cdr3_aa	cdr3_nt
TRBV5-1	TRBD2	17	NA	TRBJ2-2	CASSLRLAGANTGELFF	TGCGCCAGCAGCCTTCGACTAGCGGGGGCGAACACCGGGGAGCTGTTTTTT
TRBV21-1	NA	17	few	TRBJ2-2	CASSKYPGTVNTGELFF	TGTGCCAGCAGCAAGTACCCCGGGACAGTGAACACCGGGGAGCTGTTTTTT
TRBV7-2	NA	15	NA	TRBJ2-5	CASSSVAGPGETQYF	TGTGCCAGCAGCTCCGTTGCTGGTCCCGGGGAGACCCAGTACTTC
TRBV6-5	NA	14	NA	TRBJ1-3	CASSETPSGNTIYF	TGTGCCAGCAGTGAGACTCCCTCTGGAAACACCATATATTTT
TRBV5-4	NA	14	NA	TRBJ2-7	CASSSAGSSYEQYF	TGTGCCAGCAGCTCCGCCGGGTCCTCCTACGAGCAGTACTTC
TRBV5-1	TRBD2	19	NA	TRBJ2-1	CASSWDGRGGVDSYNEQFF	TGCGCCAGCAGCTGGGACGGGCGGGGGGGCGTAGATTCCTACAATGAGCAGTTCTTC
TRBV6-5	NA	13	NA	TRBJ2-7	CASSYGGFYEQYF	TGTGCCAGCAGTTACGGGGGGTTTTACGAGCAGTACTTC
TRBV9	NA	16	few	TRBJ2-2	CASSVENTANTGELFF	TGTGCCAGCAGCGTAGAGAACACCGCGAACACCGGGGAGCTGTTTTTT
TRBV2	NA	15	NA	TRBJ1-2	CASSETFIGLGGYTF	TGTGCCAGCAGTGAAACATTCATCGGGTTAGGAGGCTACACCTTC
TRBV5-1	NA	13	NA	TRBJ1-1	CASSSVDGGEAFF	TGCGCCAGCAGCTCGGTGGACGGGGGGGAAGCTTTCTTT
TRBV9	NA	15	NA	TRBJ2-7	CASSVGPGDAYEQYF	TGTGCCAGCAGCGTAGGGCCGGGGGACGCCTACGAGCAGTACTTC
TRBV28	NA	15	NA	TRBJ2-7	CASSSPLRSRYEQYF	TGTGCCAGCAGTTCTCCCTTGAGGTCTCGCTACGAGCAGTACTTC
TRBV6-1	NA	15	NA	TRBJ2-1	CATASPGTQANEQFF	TGTGCCACCGCATCCCCAGGAACCCAGGCCAATGAGCAGTTCTTC
TRBV6-6	TRBD1	15	NA	TRBJ1-2	CASRKQGARGDGYTF	TGTGCCAGCAGAAAACAGGGGGCGAGGGGGGATGGCTACACCTTC
TRBV30	TRBD1	14	NA	TRBJ1-5	CAWSGPGGNQPQHF	TGTGCCTGGAGTGGCCCAGGGGGAAATCAGCCCCAGCATTTT
TRBV13	NA	17	NA	TRBJ1-6	CASSLGAGGFLNSPLHF	TGTGCCAGCAGCTTAGGAGCCGGGGGTTTTCTTAATTCACCCCTCCACTTT
TRBV29-1	NA	14	NA	TRBJ1-1	CSVAKTRGDTEAFF	TGCAGCGTCGCTAAGACCAGGGGCGACACTGAAGCTTTCTTT
TRBV19	NA	16	few	TRBJ1-1	CATSPGGGGKGTEAFF	TGTGCCACCTCCCCCGGCGGGGGCGGTAAGGGCACTGAAGCTTTCTTT
TRBV10-1	TRBD1	16	NA	TRBJ2-1	CASSLEQGARYNEQFF	TGCGCCAGCAGTCTAGAACAGGGGGCCCGCTACAATGAGCAGTTCTTC
TRBV4-2	TRBD2	18	few	TRBJ2-1	CASSPGLAGGPVYLEQFF	TGTGCCAGCAGCCCTGGACTAGCGGGGGGCCCGGTATATCTTGAGCAGTTCTTC
TRBV9	NA	12	NA	TRBJ2-2	CASKGSTGELFF	TGTGCCAGCAAAGGGAGCACCGGGGAGCTGTTTTTT
TRBV29-1	NA	14	NA	TRBJ2-3	CSVEKGASEDTQYF	TGCAGCGTTGAAAAGGGAGCGTCAGAGGATACGCAGTATTTT
TRBV29-1	NA	16	NA	TRBJ1-1	CSVEPGWTSWNTEAFF	TGCAGCGTTGAACCAGGGTGGACGAGTTGGAACACTGAAGCTTTCTTT
TRBV5-6	TRBD1	17	NA	TRBJ2-7	CASHTERQGPLRYEQYF	TGTGCCAGCCATACCGAAAGACAGGGGCCCCTTCGCTACGAGCAGTACTTC
TRBV21-1	NA	16	NA	TRBJ2-3	CASSKVATGAGDTQYF	NA
TRBV2	TRBD1	15	NA	TRBJ2-1	CASSERRQGLDEQFF	TGTGCCAGCAGTGAAAGGAGACAGGGATTGGATGAGCAGTTCTTC
TRBV5-4	TRBD2	15	NA	TRBJ2-3	CASSSPRESTDTQYF	TGTGCCAGCAGCTCGCCGCGGGAGAGCACAGATACGCAGTATTTT
TRBV7-2	TRBD2	14	NA	TRBJ2-3	CASSPGLVGDTQYF	TGTGCCAGCAGCCCGGGACTAGTGGGAGATACGCAGTATTTT
TRBV5-4	TRBD1	13	NA	TRBJ1-2	CASSGDSFYGYTF	TGTGCCAGCAGCGGGGACAGTTTCTATGGCTACACCTTC